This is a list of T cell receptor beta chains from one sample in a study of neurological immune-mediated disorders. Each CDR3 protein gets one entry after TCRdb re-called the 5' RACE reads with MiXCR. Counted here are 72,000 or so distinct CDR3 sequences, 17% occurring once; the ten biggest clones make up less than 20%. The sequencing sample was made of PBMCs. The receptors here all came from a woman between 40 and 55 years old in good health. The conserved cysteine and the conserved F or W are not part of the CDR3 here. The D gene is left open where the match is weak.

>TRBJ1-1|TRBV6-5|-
ASSYSHIALNTEAF
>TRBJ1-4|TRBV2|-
ARRSGLLKGEKLF
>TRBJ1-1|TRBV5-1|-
ASSPGSGEGTEAF
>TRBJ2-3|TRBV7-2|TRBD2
ASSLLSAGDTQY
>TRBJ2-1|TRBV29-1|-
SVEDRLPLGYEQF
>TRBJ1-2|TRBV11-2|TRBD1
ASSLDTETGNGYT
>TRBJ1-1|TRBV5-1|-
ASSFRTDTEAF
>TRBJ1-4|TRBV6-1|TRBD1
ASSLDRDNEKLF
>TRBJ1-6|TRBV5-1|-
ASSLAGTPYNSPLH
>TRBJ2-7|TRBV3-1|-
ASSEYRTQTRGEQY
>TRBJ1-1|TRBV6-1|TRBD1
ASRYDRGNTEAF
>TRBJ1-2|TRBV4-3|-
ASSQDGGEFNYGYT
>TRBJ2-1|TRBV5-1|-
ASSKDLNNEQF
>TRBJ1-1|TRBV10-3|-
AIKGGNTEAF
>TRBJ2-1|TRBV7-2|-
ASIVGGENNEQF
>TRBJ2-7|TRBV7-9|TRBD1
ASSSLGRDSHYEQY
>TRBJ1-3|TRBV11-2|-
ASSLDTASNTIY
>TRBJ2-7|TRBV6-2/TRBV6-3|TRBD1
ASSNPTGQLYEQY
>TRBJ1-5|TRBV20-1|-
SARDRVSNQPQH
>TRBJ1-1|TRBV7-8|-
ASSPISGGSNTEAF
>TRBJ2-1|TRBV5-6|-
ASSLELGHEQF
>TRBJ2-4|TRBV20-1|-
SATAQGRAKNIQY
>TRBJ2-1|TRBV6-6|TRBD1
ASSWTGSHEQF
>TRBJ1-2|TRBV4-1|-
ASSQEVDRNYGYT
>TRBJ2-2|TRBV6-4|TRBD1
ASSAGQGGTGELF
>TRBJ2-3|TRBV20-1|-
SAPWGGTQY
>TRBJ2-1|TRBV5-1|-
ASSLSVGSGADNEQF
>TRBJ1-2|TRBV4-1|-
ASSQDLGVTNYGYT
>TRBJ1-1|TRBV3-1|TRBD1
ASSQQGGNTEAF
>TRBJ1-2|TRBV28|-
ASSSRRGYT
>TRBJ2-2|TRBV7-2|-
ASSPFTGELF
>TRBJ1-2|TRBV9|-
ASSAAGRGNYGYT
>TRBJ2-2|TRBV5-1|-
ASSLGLVSSGELF
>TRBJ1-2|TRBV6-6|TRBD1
ASSYRDRGGYT
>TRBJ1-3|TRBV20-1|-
SARDSGRVGNTIY
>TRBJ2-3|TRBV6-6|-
ASRTSSDTQY
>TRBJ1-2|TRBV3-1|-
ASSPAGGQGGYT
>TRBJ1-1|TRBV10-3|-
AISGASHEAF
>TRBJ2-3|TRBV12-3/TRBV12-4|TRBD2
ASSTGTSLSDTQY
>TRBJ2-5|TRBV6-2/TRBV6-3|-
ASSYGGQQETQY
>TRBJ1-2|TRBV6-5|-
ASSWASPGGGNYGYT
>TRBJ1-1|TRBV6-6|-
ASSSSRGDFAEAF
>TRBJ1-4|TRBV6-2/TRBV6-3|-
ASTSVRGYEKLF
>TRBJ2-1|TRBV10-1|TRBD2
ASSNGGGAGNEQF
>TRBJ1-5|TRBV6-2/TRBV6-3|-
ATGDSNQPQH
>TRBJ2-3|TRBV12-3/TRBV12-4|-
ASSSDPDTQY
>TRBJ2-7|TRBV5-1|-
ASSLVAGSYEQY
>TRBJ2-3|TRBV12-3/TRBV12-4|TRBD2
ASRQLPWTSGGESTDTQY
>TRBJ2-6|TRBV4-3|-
ASSQFFGGANVLT
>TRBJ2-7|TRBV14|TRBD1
ASSQDRRGRQY